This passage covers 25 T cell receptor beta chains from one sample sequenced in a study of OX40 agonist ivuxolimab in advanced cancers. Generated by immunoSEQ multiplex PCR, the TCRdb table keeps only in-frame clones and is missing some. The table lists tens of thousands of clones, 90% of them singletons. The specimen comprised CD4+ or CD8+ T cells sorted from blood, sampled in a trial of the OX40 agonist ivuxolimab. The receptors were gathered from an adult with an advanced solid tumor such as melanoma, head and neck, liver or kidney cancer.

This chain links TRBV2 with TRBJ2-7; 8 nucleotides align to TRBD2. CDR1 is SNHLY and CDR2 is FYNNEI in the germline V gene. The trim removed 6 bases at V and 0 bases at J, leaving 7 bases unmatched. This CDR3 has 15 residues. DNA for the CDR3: TGTGCCAGCAGACGCAGCGGGAGCGGCTCCTACGAGCAGTACTTC. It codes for CASRRSGSGSYEQYF.

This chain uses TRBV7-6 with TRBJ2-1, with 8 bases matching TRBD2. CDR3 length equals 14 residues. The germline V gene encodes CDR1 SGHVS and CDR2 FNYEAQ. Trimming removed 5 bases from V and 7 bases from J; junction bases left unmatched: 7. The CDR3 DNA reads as TGTGCCAGCAGCCGGCCAAGCGGGAGAAATGAGCAGTTCTTC. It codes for CASSRPSGRNEQFF. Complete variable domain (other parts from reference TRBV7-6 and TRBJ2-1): GAGVSQSPRYKVTKRGQDVALRCDPISGHVSLYWYRQALGQGPEFLTYFNYEAQQDKSGLPNDRFSAERPEGSISTLTIQRTEQRDSAMYRCASSRPSGRNEQFFGPGTRLTVL.

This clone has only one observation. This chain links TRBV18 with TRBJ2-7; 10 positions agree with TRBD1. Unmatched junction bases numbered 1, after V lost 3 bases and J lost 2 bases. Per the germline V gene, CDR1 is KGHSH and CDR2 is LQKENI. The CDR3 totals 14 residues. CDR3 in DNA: TGTGCCAGCTCACCGACAGGGGGCGCCTACGAGCAGTACTTC. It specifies CASSPTGGAYEQYF.

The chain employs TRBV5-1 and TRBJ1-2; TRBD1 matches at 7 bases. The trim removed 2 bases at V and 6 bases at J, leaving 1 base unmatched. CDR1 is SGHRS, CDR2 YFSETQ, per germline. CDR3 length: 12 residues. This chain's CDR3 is CASSFTGDGYTF. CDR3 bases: TGCGCCAGCAGCTTTACAGGGGATGGCTACACCTTC. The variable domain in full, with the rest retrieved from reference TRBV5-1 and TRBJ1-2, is KAGVTQTPRYLIKTRGQQVTLSCSPISGHRSVSWYQQTPGQGLQFLFEYFSETQRNKGNFPGRFSGRQFSNSRSEMNVSTLELGDSALYLCASSFTGDGYTFGSGTRLTVV.

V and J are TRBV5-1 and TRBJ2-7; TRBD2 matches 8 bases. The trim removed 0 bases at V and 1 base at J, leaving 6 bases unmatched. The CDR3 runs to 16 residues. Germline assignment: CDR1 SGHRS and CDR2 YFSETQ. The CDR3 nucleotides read TGCGCCAGCAGCTTGGTTGGTAGCGGGATTTCCTACGAGCAGTACTTC. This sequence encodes CASSLVGSGISYEQYF.

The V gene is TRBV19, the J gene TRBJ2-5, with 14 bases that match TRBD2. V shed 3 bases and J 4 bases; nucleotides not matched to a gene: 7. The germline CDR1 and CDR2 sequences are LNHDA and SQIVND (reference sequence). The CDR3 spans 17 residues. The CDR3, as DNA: TGTGCCAGTAGTATCTGGGGACTAGCGGGAGTCGGAGAGACCCAGTACTTC. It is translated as CASSIWGLAGVGETQYF.

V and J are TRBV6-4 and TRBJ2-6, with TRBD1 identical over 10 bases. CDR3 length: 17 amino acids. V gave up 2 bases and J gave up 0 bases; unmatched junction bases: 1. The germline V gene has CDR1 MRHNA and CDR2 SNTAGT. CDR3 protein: CASSDGQGVSGANVLTF. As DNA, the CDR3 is TGTGCCAGCAGTGACGGACAGGGGGTCTCTGGGGCCAACGTCCTGACTTTC.

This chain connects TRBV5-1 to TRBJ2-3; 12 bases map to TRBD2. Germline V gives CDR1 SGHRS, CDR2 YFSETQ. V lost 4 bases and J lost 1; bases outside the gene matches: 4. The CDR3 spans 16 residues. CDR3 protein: CASSRLAGAGTDTQYF. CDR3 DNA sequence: TGCGCCAGCAGCCGACTAGCGGGAGCGGGCACAGATACGCAGTATTTT.

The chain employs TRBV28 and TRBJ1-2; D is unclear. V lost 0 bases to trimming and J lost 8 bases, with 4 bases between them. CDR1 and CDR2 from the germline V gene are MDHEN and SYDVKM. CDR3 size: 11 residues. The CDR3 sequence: CASSLWGGYTF. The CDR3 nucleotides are TGTGCCAGCAGTTTATGGGGGGGCTACACCTTC.

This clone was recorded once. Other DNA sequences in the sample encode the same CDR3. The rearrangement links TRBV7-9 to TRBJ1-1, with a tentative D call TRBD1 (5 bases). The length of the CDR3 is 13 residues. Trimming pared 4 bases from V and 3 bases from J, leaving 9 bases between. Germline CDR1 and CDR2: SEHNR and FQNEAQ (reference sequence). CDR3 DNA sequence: TGTGCCAGCAGCTCCCTGGGGGACACTGAAGCTTTCTTT. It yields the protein CASSSLGDTEAFF. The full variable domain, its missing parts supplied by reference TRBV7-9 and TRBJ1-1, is DTGVSQNPRHKITKRGQNVTFRCDPISEHNRLYWYRQTLGQGPEFLTYFQNEAQLEKSRLLSDRFSAERPKGSFSTLEIQRTEQGDSAMYLCASSSLGDTEAFFGQGTRLTVV.

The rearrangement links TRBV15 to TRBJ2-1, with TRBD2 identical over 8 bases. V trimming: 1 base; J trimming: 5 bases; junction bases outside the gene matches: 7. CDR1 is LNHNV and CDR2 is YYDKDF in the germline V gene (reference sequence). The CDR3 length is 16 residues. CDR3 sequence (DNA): TGTGCCACCAGCAGAGCCCTAGCGGGCAGTCACAATGAGCAGTTCTTC. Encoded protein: CATSRALAGSHNEQFF.

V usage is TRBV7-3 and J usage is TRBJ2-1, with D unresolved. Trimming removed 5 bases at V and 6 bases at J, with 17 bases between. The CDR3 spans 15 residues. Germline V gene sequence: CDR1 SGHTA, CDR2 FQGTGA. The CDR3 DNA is TGTGCCAGCAGCCACGGGCCCGGTCCCTCCAATGAGCAGTTCTTC. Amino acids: CASSHGPGPSNEQFF. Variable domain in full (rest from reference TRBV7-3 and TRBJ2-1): GAGVSQTPSNKVTEKGKYVELRCDPISGHTALYWYRQSLGQGPEFLIYFQGTGAADDSGLPNDRFFAVRPEGSVSTLKIQRTERGDSAVYLCASSHGPGPSNEQFFGPGTRLTVL.

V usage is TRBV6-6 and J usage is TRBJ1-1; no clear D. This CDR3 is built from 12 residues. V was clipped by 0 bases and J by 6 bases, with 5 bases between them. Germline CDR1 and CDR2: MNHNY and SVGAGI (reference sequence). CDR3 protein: CASSYSRAEAFF. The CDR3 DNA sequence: TGTGCCAGCAGTTACTCCCGAGCTGAAGCTTTCTTT.

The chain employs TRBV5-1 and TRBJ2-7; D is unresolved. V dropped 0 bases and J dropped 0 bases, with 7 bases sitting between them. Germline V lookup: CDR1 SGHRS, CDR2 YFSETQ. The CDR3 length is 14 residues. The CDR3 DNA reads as TGCGCCAGCAGCTTGGGGGTTCCCTCCTACGAGCAGTACTTC. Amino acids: CASSLGVPSYEQYF.

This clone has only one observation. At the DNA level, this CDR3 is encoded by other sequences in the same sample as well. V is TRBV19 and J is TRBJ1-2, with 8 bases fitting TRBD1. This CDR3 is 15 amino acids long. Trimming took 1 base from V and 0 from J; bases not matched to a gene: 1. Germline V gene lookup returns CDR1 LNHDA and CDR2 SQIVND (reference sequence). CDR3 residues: CASSIGQGTNYGYTF. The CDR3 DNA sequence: TGTGCCAGTAGTATAGGACAGGGGACTAACTATGGCTACACCTTC.

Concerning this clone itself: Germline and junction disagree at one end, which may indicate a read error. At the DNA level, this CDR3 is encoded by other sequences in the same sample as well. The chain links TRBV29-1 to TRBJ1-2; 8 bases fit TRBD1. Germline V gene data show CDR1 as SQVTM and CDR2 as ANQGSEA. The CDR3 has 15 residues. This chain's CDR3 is CSAHTGGFANYGYTF. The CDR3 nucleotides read TGCAGCGCCCATACAGGGGGATTTGCTAATTATGGCTACACCTTC.

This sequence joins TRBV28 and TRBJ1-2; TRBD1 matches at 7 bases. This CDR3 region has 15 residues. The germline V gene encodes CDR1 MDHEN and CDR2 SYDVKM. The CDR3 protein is CAATGYGMANYGYTF. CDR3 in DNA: TGTGCTGCGACAGGGTACGGTATGGCTAACTATGGCTACACCTTC.

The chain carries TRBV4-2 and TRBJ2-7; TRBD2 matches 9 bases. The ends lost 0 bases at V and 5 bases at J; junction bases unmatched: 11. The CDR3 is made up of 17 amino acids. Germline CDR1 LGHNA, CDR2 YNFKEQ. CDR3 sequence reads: CASSQDSAGGPVDEQYF. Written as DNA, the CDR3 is TGTGCCAGCAGCCAAGATTCTGCGGGAGGGCCCGTGGACGAGCAGTACTTC.

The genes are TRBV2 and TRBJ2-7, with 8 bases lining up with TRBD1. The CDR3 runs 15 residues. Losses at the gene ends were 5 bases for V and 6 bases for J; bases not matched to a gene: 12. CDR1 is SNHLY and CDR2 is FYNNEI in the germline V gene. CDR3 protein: CASSYRTGQKSEQYF. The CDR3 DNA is TGTGCCAGCAGTTACAGGACAGGGCAGAAAAGCGAGCAGTACTTC. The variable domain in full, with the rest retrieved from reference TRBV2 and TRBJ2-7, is EPEVTQTPSHQVTQMGQEVILRCVPISNHLYFYWYRQILGQKVEFLVSFYNNEISEKSEIFDDQFSVERPDGSNFTLKIRSTKLEDSAMYFCASSYRTGQKSEQYFGPGTRLTVT.

The CDR3 DNA reads as TGCGCCAGCAGCGGAACGCAGGGGGGCGCGAACGCTTTCTTT. It translates to CASSGTQGGANAFF. V gene TRBV5-1 combines with J gene TRBJ1-1; 7 bases align to TRBD1. The trim removed 4 bases at V and 11 bases at J, leaving 14 bases unmatched. CDR3 length: 14 amino acids. Germline CDR1 reads SGHRS; CDR2 reads YFSETQ.

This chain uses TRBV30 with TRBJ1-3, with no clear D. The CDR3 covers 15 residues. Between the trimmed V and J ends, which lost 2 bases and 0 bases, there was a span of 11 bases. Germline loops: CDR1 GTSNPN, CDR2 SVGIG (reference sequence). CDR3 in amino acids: CAWSRTASSGNTIYF. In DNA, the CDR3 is TGTGCCTGGAGTCGGACGGCAAGCTCTGGAAACACCATATATTTT.

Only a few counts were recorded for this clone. This CDR3 reads CASSLSGSGYTF. CDR3 nucleotides: TGTGCCAGCAGCTTATCAGGGTCGGGCTACACCTTC. The gene calls are TRBV11-2 and TRBJ1-2, with a possible D match to TRBD1 (5 bases). Between the trimmed V and J ends, which lost 2 bases and 8 bases, there was a span of 9 bases. The germline V gene encodes CDR1 SGHAT and CDR2 FQNNGV. The length of the CDR3 is 12 residues. Supplemented by reference TRBV11-2 and TRBJ1-2, the full variable domain reads EAGVAQSPRYKIIEKRQSVAFWCNPISGHATLYWYQQILGQGPKLLIQFQNNGVVDDSQLPKDRFSAERLKGVDSTLKIQPAKLEDSAVYLCASSLSGSGYTFGSGTRLTVV.

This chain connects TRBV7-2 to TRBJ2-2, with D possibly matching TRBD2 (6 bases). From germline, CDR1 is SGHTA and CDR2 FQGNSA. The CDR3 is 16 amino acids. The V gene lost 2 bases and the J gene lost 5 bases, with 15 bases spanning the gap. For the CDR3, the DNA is TGTGCCAGCAGCTTACATCGAGGGGCGGGGACCGGGGAGCTGTTTTTT. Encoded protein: CASSLHRGAGTGELFF. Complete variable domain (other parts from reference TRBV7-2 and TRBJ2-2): GAGVSQSPSNKVTEKGKDVELRCDPISGHTALYWYRQSLGQGLEFLIYFQGNSAPDKSGLPSDRFSAERTGGSVSTLTIQRTQQEDSAVYLCASSLHRGAGTGELFFGEGSRLTVL.

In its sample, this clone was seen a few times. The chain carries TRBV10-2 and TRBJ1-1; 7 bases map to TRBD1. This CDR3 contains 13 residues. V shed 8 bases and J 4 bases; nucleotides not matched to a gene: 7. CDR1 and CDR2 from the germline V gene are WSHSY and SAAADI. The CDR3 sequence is CASGRDSPTEAFF. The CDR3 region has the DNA TGCGCCAGCGGCCGGGACAGCCCCACTGAAGCTTTCTTT.

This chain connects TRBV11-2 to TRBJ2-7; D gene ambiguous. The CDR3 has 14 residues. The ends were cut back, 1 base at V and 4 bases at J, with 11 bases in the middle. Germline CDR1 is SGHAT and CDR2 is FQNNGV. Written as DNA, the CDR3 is TGTGCCAGCAGCTTAGGTTTTTCGGAGTACGAGCAGTACTTC. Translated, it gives CASSLGFSEYEQYF.